The 20 T cell receptor beta chains given below trace back to one sample, sequenced in a study of control samples from healthy donors and cancer patients (TCRdb year 2020). To prepare the library, the immunoSEQ multiplex PCR assay was applied. TCRdb retrieved this table from immuneACCESS and kept in-frame rearrangements only. Not all clones are present; in checked studies, unresolved V genes account for under half, and no reason is known for the remainder. Counted in this sample were approximately 37,000 clones; around 83% of them appeared once. The top ten clones comprise 20% to 25% of the sample. Sample: PBMCs. The receptors come from a woman aged 55-69 years with lung cancer.

The genes are TRBV5-1 and TRBJ1-1; D is uncertain. V was cut by 4 bases and J by 8 bases, with 15 bases left in between. Germline assignment: CDR1 SGHRS and CDR2 YFSETQ. This CDR3 is 13 amino acids long. CDR3: CASSPVMKSEAFF. Here the CDR3 DNA reads TGCGCCAGCAGCCCAGTAATGAAGTCCGAAGCTTTCTTT.

This chain joins TRBV6-5 and TRBJ2-1, with 7 positions matching TRBD2. V lost 6 bases, J lost 9 bases, and 11 bases stayed unmatched. The germline gives CDR1 MNHEY, CDR2 SVGAGI. This CDR3 has 14 residues. The CDR3 spells CASRGGGVFGEQFF. CDR3 bases: TGTGCCAGCAGGGGTGGGGGGGTTTTCGGTGAGCAGTTCTTC.

The chain uses TRBV19 and TRBJ1-6; D unclear. V was cut by 2 bases and J by 10 bases, with 15 bases left in between. Per the germline V gene, CDR1 is LNHDA and CDR2 is SQIVND (reference sequence). The CDR3 length is 15 residues. CDR3 sequence reads: CASSILPGLDSPLHF. In DNA form, the CDR3 reads TGTGCCAGTAGTATACTACCGGGCCTAGACTCACCCCTCCACTTT.

The rearrangement joins TRBV5-4 to TRBJ2-1; 8 nucleotides line up with TRBD2. Trimming removed 4 bases from V and 7 bases from J; junction bases left unmatched: 10. The CDR3 runs to 15 residues. CDR1 and CDR2 from the germline V gene are SGHNT and YYREEE (reference sequence). The CDR3 region is CASSPPKRGWNEQFF. Written as DNA, the CDR3 is TGTGCCAGCAGCCCCCCTAAGCGGGGGTGGAATGAGCAGTTCTTC.

The chain has TRBV6-5 and TRBJ2-3, with 10 bases identical to TRBD1. From germline, CDR1 is MNHEY and CDR2 SVGAGI. CDR3 length: 16 amino acids. The V segment lost 2 bases and the J segment 3 bases; nucleotides outside the gene matches: 5. CDR3 sequence reads: CASSYGDRGRTDTQYF. The CDR3 bases are TGTGCCAGCAGTTACGGGGACAGGGGTAGGACAGATACGCAGTATTTT.

The chain joins TRBV5-1 to TRBJ1-1; D is possibly TRBD1 (6 bases). Germline V gene lookup returns CDR1 SGHRS and CDR2 YFSETQ. Trimming took 0 bases from V and 1 from J, leaving 13 bases between them. The CDR3 sequence is 16 residues long. The CDR3: CASSLAGGAQNTEAFF. The CDR3, as DNA: TGCGCCAGCAGCTTGGCCGGGGGGGCTCAGAACACTGAAGCTTTCTTT.

The chain links TRBV28 to TRBJ2-3; D gene unclear. Germline assignment: CDR1 MDHEN and CDR2 SYDVKM. The V end lost 3 bases, the J end lost 3 bases, and 16 bases lay between the germline ends. This CDR3 has 16 residues. This CDR3 is CASSFPGTIGTDTQYF. CDR3 DNA sequence: TGTGCCAGCAGTTTTCCCGGAACGATCGGTACAGATACGCAGTATTTT.

The chain couples TRBV10-1 to TRBJ2-2; 14 bases are shared with TRBD2. Germline-derived CDR1 and CDR2 are WNHNN and SYGVQD (reference sequence). The CDR3 is 16 amino acids. The V gene end was trimmed by 5 bases and the J gene end by 12 bases; junction bases not matched to a gene: 11. The CDR3 is CASSYSGTSGGEQLFF. The CDR3 nucleotides read TGCGCCAGCAGTTATTCCGGGACTAGCGGGGGTGAACAGCTGTTTTTT.

The chain links TRBV2 to TRBJ1-3, with D possibly TRBD1 on 6 matching bases. The CDR3 runs to 16 residues. Between the trimmed V and J ends, which lost 5 bases and 0 bases, there was a span of 14 bases. Germline CDR1 reads SNHLY; CDR2 reads FYNNEI. CDR3 loop: CASSLRGGGSGNTIYF. Written as DNA, the CDR3 is TGTGCCAGCAGTCTTCGAGGAGGGGGCTCTGGAAACACCATATATTTT.

The V call is TRBV11-2, the J call TRBJ1-6; D gene unclear. CDR1 and CDR2 from the germline V gene are SGHAT and FQNNGV. This CDR3 region has 13 residues. Trimming removed 6 bases from V and 8 bases from J, with 11 bases in between. CDR3 in amino acids: CASREGPYSPLHF. In DNA, the CDR3 is TGTGCCAGCAGAGAGGGCCCTTATTCACCCCTCCACTTT. The full variable domain, in which reference TRBV11-2 and TRBJ1-6 provide the parts outside the CDR3, is EAGVAQSPRYKIIEKRQSVAFWCNPISGHATLYWYQQILGQGPKLLIQFQNNGVVDDSQLPKDRFSAERLKGVDSTLKIQPAKLEDSAVYLCASREGPYSPLHFGNGTRLTVT.

The rearrangement joins TRBV7-3 to TRBJ2-5; 10 bases are a match to TRBD2. Losses at the gene ends were 5 bases for V and 4 bases for J; bases not matched to a gene: 13. CDR3 length equals 17 residues. The germline V gene encodes CDR1 SGHTA and CDR2 FQGTGA. The CDR3 nucleotides read TGTGCCAGCAGCCTCACTAGCGGGACCCCAGGGGGAGAGACCCAGTACTTC. Encoded protein: CASSLTSGTPGGETQYF.

This rearrangement joins TRBV18 to TRBJ2-6, with D uncertain. Trimming removed 4 bases from V and 1 base from J, with 11 bases in between. The CDR3 contains 16 residues. CDR1 is KGHSH and CDR2 is LQKENI in the germline V gene. DNA of the CDR3: TGTGCCAGCTCACTCAGAGGCAAGTCTGGGGCCAACGTCCTGACTTTC. Translation: CASSLRGKSGANVLTF. Using reference TRBV18 and TRBJ2-6 for the parts outside the CDR3, the full variable domain is NAGVMQNPRHLVRRRGQEARLRCSPMKGHSHVYWYRQLPEEGLKFMVYLQKENIIDESGMPKERFSAEFPKEGPSILRIQQVVRGDSAAYFCASSLRGKSGANVLTFGAGSRLTVL.

The chain links TRBV10-1 to TRBJ1-2, with D perhaps matching TRBD1 (6 bases). This CDR3 is 15 amino acids long. Germline V gene lookup returns CDR1 WNHNN and CDR2 SYGVQD (reference sequence). Between the trimmed V and J ends, which lost 3 bases and 8 bases, there was a span of 19 bases. CDR3 amino acids: CASSDSRQVEGGYTF. As DNA, the CDR3 is TGCGCCAGCAGTGACTCTCGACAGGTAGAGGGGGGCTACACCTTC.

V is TRBV5-6 and J is TRBJ1-6, with D possibly matching TRBD1 (6 bases). Trimming took off 4 bases at V and 9 bases at J, with 11 bases between the two ends. Germline CDR1 and CDR2: SGHDT and YYEEEE. This CDR3 has 13 amino acids. The CDR3 nucleotides are TGTGCCAGCAGCCCTACAGGGATTTCACCCCTCCACTTT. It is translated as CASSPTGISPLHF.

This clone was seen just once. The chain is built from TRBV24-1 and TRBJ2-1; tentatively, D is TRBD1 or TRBD2 (5 bases each). In germline, CDR1 is KGHDR, CDR2 SFDVKD. CDR3 length: 16 amino acids. Trimming pared 4 bases from V and 5 bases from J, leaving 17 bases between. In DNA form, the CDR3 reads TGTGCCACCAGTGAGCGTGGGGGTCCCTCTCACAATGAGCAGTTCTTC. Its translation is CATSERGGPSHNEQFF.

The chain joins TRBV2 to TRBJ1-5, with D perhaps matching TRBD1 (6 bases). This CDR3 has 14 residues. In germline, CDR1 is SNHLY, CDR2 FYNNEI. With 4 bases removed from V and 0 bases from J, the gap between germline ends came to 7 bases. CDR3 residues: CASSVTGSNQPQHF. CDR3 DNA: TGTGCCAGCAGTGTGACAGGTAGCAATCAGCCCCAGCATTTT.

The sample holds a few counts of this clone. CDR3 DNA: TGCGCCAGCAGCCCGACAGGGATTATGAACACTGAAGCTTTCTTT. Amino acids: CASSPTGIMNTEAFF. The rearrangement joins TRBV5-1 to TRBJ1-1; TRBD1 agrees at 7 bases. The CDR3 length is 15 residues. The V gene end was trimmed by 4 bases and the J gene end by 0 bases; junction bases not matched to a gene: 6. Germline V gene sequence: CDR1 SGHRS, CDR2 YFSETQ. The full variable domain, rest sourced from reference TRBV5-1 and TRBJ1-1, is KAGVTQTPRYLIKTRGQQVTLSCSPISGHRSVSWYQQTPGQGLQFLFEYFSETQRNKGNFPGRFSGRQFSNSRSEMNVSTLELGDSALYLCASSPTGIMNTEAFFGQGTRLTVV.

This clone was recorded only once. This chain connects TRBV6-5 to TRBJ2-7, with D perhaps being TRBD1 or TRBD2 (5 bases each). The germline gives CDR1 MNHEY, CDR2 SVGAGI. The V and J ends lost 8 bases and 3 bases respectively, with 14 bases between them. The CDR3 loop spans 13 amino acids. This CDR3 is CASLRDGYYEQYF. Here the CDR3 DNA reads TGTGCCAGCTTACGGGACGGATACTACGAGCAGTACTTC.

This chain joins TRBV12-3 or TRBV12-4 and TRBJ2-1; tentative D call: TRBD1 (5 bases). The germline V and J ends were trimmed by 5 bases and 7 bases, with 9 bases remaining between them. The CDR3 contains 12 residues. CDR3 region: CASSQQANEQFF. The CDR3 DNA follows: TGTGCCAGCAGTCAACAGGCGAATGAGCAGTTCTTC.

The rearrangement uses TRBV24-1 and TRBJ2-3; the match to TRBD1 covers 7 bases. The CDR3 loop spans 14 amino acids. Germline trimming cut 4 bases from V and 6 bases from J; bases unmatched to any gene: 6. Germline V gene data show CDR1 as KGHDR and CDR2 as SFDVKD. CDR3 sequence reads: CATSDPTGSDTQYF. The CDR3 DNA follows: TGTGCCACCAGTGACCCGACAGGGAGTGATACGCAGTATTTT.